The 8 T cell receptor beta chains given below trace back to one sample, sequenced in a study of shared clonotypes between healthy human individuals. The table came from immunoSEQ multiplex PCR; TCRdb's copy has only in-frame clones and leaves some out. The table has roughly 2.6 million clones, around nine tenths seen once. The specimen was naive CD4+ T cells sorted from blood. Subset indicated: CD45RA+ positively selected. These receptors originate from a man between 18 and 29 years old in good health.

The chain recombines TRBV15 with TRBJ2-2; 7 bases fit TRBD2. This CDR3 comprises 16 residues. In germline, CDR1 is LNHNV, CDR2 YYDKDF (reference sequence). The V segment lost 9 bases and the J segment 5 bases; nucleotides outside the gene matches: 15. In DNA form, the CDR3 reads TGTGCCACGAGTATATTGGGCGGGAGCCTTACCGGGGAGCTGTTTTTT. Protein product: CATSILGGSLTGELFF.

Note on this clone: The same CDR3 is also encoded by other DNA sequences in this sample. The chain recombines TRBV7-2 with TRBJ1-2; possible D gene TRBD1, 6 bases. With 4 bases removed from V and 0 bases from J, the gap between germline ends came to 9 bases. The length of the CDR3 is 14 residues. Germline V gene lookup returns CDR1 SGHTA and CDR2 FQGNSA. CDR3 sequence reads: CASSSGQTNYGYTF. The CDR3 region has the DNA TGTGCCAGCAGCTCCGGACAGACTAACTATGGCTACACCTTC.

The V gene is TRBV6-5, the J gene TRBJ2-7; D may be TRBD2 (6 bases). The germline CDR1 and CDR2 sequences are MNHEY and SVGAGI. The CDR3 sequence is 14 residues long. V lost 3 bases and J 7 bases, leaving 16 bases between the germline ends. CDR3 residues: CASSYPPAGREQYF. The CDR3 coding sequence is TGTGCCAGCAGTTATCCGCCTGCGGGGAGGGAGCAGTACTTC.

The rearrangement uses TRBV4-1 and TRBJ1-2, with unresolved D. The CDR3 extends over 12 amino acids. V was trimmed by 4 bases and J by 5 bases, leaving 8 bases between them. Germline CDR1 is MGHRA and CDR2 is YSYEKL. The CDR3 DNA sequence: TGCGCCAGCAGCCCGGGGTCTTATGGCTACACCTTC. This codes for CASSPGSYGYTF.

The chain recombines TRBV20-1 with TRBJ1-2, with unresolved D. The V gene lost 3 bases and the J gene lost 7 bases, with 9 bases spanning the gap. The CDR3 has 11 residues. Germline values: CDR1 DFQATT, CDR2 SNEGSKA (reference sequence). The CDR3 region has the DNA TGCAGTGCTAGTCCCACCACTGGCTACACCTTC. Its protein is CSASPTTGYTF.

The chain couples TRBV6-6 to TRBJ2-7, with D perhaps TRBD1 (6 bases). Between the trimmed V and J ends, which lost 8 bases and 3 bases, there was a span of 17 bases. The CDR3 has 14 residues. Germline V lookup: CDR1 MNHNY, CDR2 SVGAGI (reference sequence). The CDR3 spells CASGGQIGYYEQYF. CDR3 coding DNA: TGTGCCAGCGGAGGACAGATAGGTTACTACGAGCAGTACTTC.

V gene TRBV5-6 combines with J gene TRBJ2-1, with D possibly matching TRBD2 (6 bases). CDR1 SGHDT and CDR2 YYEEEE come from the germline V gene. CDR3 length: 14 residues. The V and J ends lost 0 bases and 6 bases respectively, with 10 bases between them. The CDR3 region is CASSLDGGPNEQFF. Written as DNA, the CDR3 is TGTGCCAGCAGCTTGGACGGGGGACCCAATGAGCAGTTCTTC.

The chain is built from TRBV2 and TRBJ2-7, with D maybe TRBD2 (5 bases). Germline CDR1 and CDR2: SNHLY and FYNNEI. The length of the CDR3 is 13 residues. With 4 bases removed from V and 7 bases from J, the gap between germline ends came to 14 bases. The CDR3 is CASSVGNGGEQYF. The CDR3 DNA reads TGTGCCAGCAGTGTCGGTAATGGCGGGGAGCAGTACTTC.